This TCR beta chain derives from a study of T cell responses to AZD1222 COVID-19 vaccine. Overall study findings and caveats: Two AZD1222 doses significantly raised spike-specific TCR breadth and depth over controls. Reportedly, nearly half the spike-specific TCRs target unmutated variant regions.

This clone was observed a handful of times. Its matching antigen is unknown. Germline V CDR1 and CDR2: SGHNT, YENEEA. The CDR3 length is 16 residues. Trimming cost V 4 bases and J 7 bases; bases outside gene matches: 11. Here immunoSEQ multiplex PCR was the method, and the copy in TCRdb shows in-frame clones only, minus some. Of fewer than 150,000 clones in the sample, around 90% were seen once. Pooling of second doses given at about 4 or about 12 weeks was done. V and J are TRBV11-3 and TRBJ1-2; 11 bases match TRBD1. This material consisted of peripheral blood, taken 28 days after the second AZD1222 dose. The TCR sequence derives from an adult who received the AZD1222 COVID-19 vaccine. CDR3 coding DNA: TGTGCCAGCAGCTCAGCCTGGACAGGGGGCGAGGGTGGCTACACCTTC. Encoded protein: CASSSAWTGGEGGYTF.